Given below is one TCR beta chain in context. The antigen remains unidentified. Sequencing was performed with immunoSEQ multiplex PCR; in TCRdb, only in-frame clones are kept and a portion is missing. The sample holds tens of thousands of clones; more than 75% are singletons and the top ten take roughly 5%. Time point specified: week 5, during vaccination. Each dose of the vaccine consisted of 300 ug of mutant IDH1 20-mer peptide, with topical imiquimod. Donor tumors were new WHO grade 3 or 4 IDH1-mutant, ATRX-lost astrocytomas. The sample originates from a study of a mutant IDH1 vaccine in newly diagnosed glioma. The overall study: Patients underwent eight vaccinations, which took place in weeks 1, 3, 5, 7, 11, 15, 19 and 23.

The V end was cut by 0 bases, the J end by 0 bases, with 10 bases between. CDR1 is SGDLS and CDR2 is YYNGEE in the germline V gene. The CDR3 consists of 16 residues. General study points: Altogether, 93.3% of patients exhibited vaccine-induced immune responses. Shifts in the top peripheral T cell clonotypes seemed unrelated to pseudoprogression.

The specimen comprised PBMCs, sampled from a glioma patient whose treatment included an IDH1 peptide vaccine. This sequence was found in a man aged 40-50 years with glioma. The V call is TRBV9, the J call TRBJ1-3; D gene uncertain. The CDR3 nucleotides read TGTGCCAGCAGCGTAGAACTCGGGTCCTCTGGAAACACCATATATTTT. Translated: CASSVELGSSGNTIYF.